Below, one T cell receptor (beta chain) is given with its context. This CDR3 region has 16 residues. Germline CDR1 and CDR2: MNHNY and SVGAGI (reference sequence). Trimming cost V 4 bases and J 4 bases; bases outside gene matches: 7. Repertoires were generated with immunoSEQ multiplex PCR, while TCRdb's copy carries only in-frame clones and drops some. The sample holds about 130,000 clones; roughly 86% are singletons and the top ten take approximately 3.3%. These data belong to a study of blood T cell repertoires in COVID-19. The TCR comes from a woman aged 60-70 years with acute or convalescent COVID-19. The rearrangement links TRBV6-6 to TRBJ1-5; 10 bases align to TRBD1. Sequenced sample: peripheral blood. The CDR3 region has the DNA TGTGCCAGCAGTTTTCGACAGGGGGCGCAGAATCAGCCCCAGCATTTT. It translates to CASSFRQGAQNQPQHF.